These 12 T cell receptor beta chains came from one sample sequenced in a study of cytomegalovirus exposure and HLA in healthy donors. A multiplex PCR was run with 60 Vbeta primers and 13 Jbeta primers. The assay was immunoSEQ multiplex PCR, and TCRdb's table has in-frame clones only and misses some. The repertoire holds 75,000 to 85,000 clones, with 60% to 85% as singletons. The sample taken for sequencing was PBMCs. Every receptor here comes from a male donor in good health and CMV-seronegative.

The chain links TRBV5-1 to TRBJ2-1; 9 bases are shared with TRBD1. Trimming took 3 bases from V and 6 from J; bases not matched to a gene: 7. This CDR3 contains 15 residues. CDR1 is SGHRS, CDR2 YFSETQ, per germline. The CDR3 reads CASSSGTGRGNEQFF. In nucleotides, the CDR3 is TGCGCCAGCAGCTCAGGGACAGGGAGGGGCAATGAGCAGTTCTTC.

The chain joins TRBV19 to TRBJ2-7; 10 bases are shared with TRBD2. Germline CDR1 LNHDA, CDR2 SQIVND (reference sequence). With 6 bases clipped from V and 2 bases from J, the junction kept 4 bases outside the gene matches. The CDR3 length is 14 residues. CDR3 region: CASSTSGTPYEQYF. In DNA, the CDR3 is TGTGCCAGTAGCACTAGCGGGACCCCCTACGAGCAGTACTTC. The whole variable domain, remainder taken from reference TRBV19 and TRBJ2-7, is DGGITQSPKYLFRKEGQNVTLSCEQNLNHDAMYWYRQDPGQGLRLIYYSQIVNDFQKGDIAEGYSVSREKKESFPLTVTSAQKNPTAFYLCASSTSGTPYEQYFGPGTRLTVT.

The J gene is TRBJ1-2, the V gene TRBV6-5; D might be TRBD1 (5 bases). The CDR3 sequence is 14 residues long. V was clipped by 6 bases and J by 3 bases, with 14 bases between them. Germline CDR1 and CDR2: MNHEY and SVGAGI. The CDR3 coding sequence is TGTGCCAGCAGGGACGGGGGGTGGGACTATGGCTACACCTTC. Its translation: CASRDGGWDYGYTF.

This clone appeared a few times. V is TRBV2 and J is TRBJ1-1; D not certain. From germline, CDR1 is SNHLY and CDR2 FYNNEI. The germline V and J ends were trimmed by 7 bases and 3 bases, with 12 bases remaining between them. The CDR3 runs to 13 residues. Here the CDR3 DNA reads TGTGCCAGCACTCGAGAACCATACACTGAAGCTTTCTTT. It is translated as CASTREPYTEAFF.

This clone was seen a handful of times. The rearrangement joins TRBV4-3 to TRBJ1-4; D remains ambiguous. CDR1 LGHNA and CDR2 YSLEER come from the germline V gene. This CDR3 has 15 residues. The V and J ends lost 5 bases and 2 bases respectively, with 12 bases between them. In DNA form, the CDR3 reads TGCGCCAGCAGCGTCGGCGGCCTTACTAATGAAAAACTGTTTTTT. It yields the protein CASSVGGLTNEKLFF.

This chain links TRBV5-5 with TRBJ2-4, with 7 bases lining up with TRBD2. Germline V gene lookup returns CDR1 SGHKS and CDR2 YYEKEE (reference sequence). V dropped 7 bases and J dropped 2; count of bases not matched to a gene: 24. There are 20 residues in the CDR3. The CDR3 DNA sequence: TGTGCCAGCTATCGAACCATGGCGGGAGAGGACGGTTCTACCAAAAACATTCAGTACTTC. The encoded protein is CASYRTMAGEDGSTKNIQYF.

The chain couples TRBV6-4 to TRBJ2-5, with 11 bases fitting TRBD2. Germline trimming cut 3 bases from V and 2 bases from J; bases unmatched to any gene: 2. The germline V gene has CDR1 MRHNA and CDR2 SNTAGT. The CDR3 contains 15 residues. DNA of the CDR3: TGTGCCAGCAGTGAATCTAGCGGGGGGCAAGAGACCCAGTACTTC. Translated: CASSESSGGQETQYF.

In regard to this clone: One end of the junction fails to match germline, which may point to a read error. CDR3 DNA: TGTGCCTGGAGTGCAGCTACTAACTATGGCTACCCCTTC. It specifies CAWSAATNYGYPF. This rearrangement joins TRBV30 to TRBJ1-2; unclear D gene. The CDR3 totals 13 residues. Germline V lookup: CDR1 GTSNPN, CDR2 SVGIG (reference sequence). Using reference TRBV30 and TRBJ1-2 for the parts outside the CDR3, the full variable domain is SQTIHQWPATLVQPVGSPLSLECTVEGTSNPNLYWYRQAAGRGLQLLFYSVGIGQISSEVPQNLSASRPQDRQFILSSKKLLLSDSGFYLCAWSAATNYGYPFGSGTRLTVV.

V usage is TRBV7-2 and J usage is TRBJ1-2; 8 nucleotides line up with TRBD1. This CDR3 has 15 amino acids. Germline V gene data show CDR1 as SGHTA and CDR2 as FQGNSA. J gave up 1 base and V 3 bases, and 4 bases lay outside the gene matches. DNA of the CDR3: TGTGCCAGCAGCTTTTGGACAGGGCTTAACTATGGCTACACCTTC. Protein: CASSFWTGLNYGYTF.

This chain connects TRBV4-3 to TRBJ2-3, with TRBD2 matching 9 bases. With 0 bases clipped from V and 1 base from J, the junction kept 2 bases outside the gene matches. The CDR3 spans 16 residues. The V gene's germline CDR1 is LGHNA and CDR2 YSLEER. The CDR3: CASSQEVAGGTDTQYF. The CDR3 DNA sequence: TGCGCCAGCAGCCAAGAGGTAGCGGGGGGCACAGATACGCAGTATTTT.

This chain uses TRBV9 with TRBJ2-5, with 14 bases fitting TRBD2. The closer fit of TRBJ2-7 to the DNA end suggests the J call may be wrong. CDR3 size: 16 residues. Per germline, CDR1 SGDLS and CDR2 YYNGEE. The DNA of the CDR3 is TGTGCCAGCAGCGAAACCGGGACTAGCGGGAGCTACGAGCAGTACTTC. This codes for CASSETGTSGSYEQYF.

The rearrangement uses TRBV19 and TRBJ1-2; TRBD1 matches at 7 bases. Trimming took 8 bases from V and 4 from J; bases not matched to a gene: 4. Germline assignment: CDR1 LNHDA and CDR2 SQIVND (reference sequence). This CDR3 comprises 12 residues. The CDR3 here is CASRQGLYGYTF. The DNA for the CDR3 is TGTGCCAGTCGACAGGGTCTCTATGGCTACACCTTC.